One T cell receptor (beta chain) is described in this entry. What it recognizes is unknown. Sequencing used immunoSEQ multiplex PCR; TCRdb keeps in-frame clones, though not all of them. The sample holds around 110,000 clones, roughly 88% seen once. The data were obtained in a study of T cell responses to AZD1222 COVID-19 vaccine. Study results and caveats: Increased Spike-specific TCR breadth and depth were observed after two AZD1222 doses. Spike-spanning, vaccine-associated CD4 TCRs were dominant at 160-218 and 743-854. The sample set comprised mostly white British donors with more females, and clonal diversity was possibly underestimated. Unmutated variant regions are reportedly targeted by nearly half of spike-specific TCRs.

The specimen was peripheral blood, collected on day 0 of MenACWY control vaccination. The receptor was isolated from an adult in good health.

CDR3 coding DNA: TGTGCCAGCAGCCAAGGCAGGGTAGGAGGTAGGGAGACCCAGTACTTC. Its protein is CASSQGRVGGRETQYF. V is TRBV3-1 (or the pseudogene TRBV3-2) and J is TRBJ2-5; D tentatively fits TRBD1 or TRBD2 (5 bases each). V was cut by 1 base and J by 5 bases, with 17 bases left in between. The CDR3 runs 16 residues. From germline, CDR1 is LGHDT and CDR2 YNNKEL (reference sequence).